These 32 T cell receptor beta chains were sequenced from one sample in a study of cytomegalovirus exposure and HLA in healthy donors. PCR employed 60 Vbeta and 13 Jbeta primers. Data came from immunoSEQ multiplex PCR; TCRdb stores just in-frame clones and leaves some out. The table records approximately 160,000 clones, just under 80% of them present only once. Sequencing was done on a sample of PBMCs. These receptors were collected from a man aged 18-30 years in good health and CMV-seropositive.

The V and J genes are TRBV6-5 and TRBJ2-1; the D gene is possibly TRBD1 (6 bases). CDR1 is MNHEY, CDR2 SVGAGI, per germline. Deletions cut 7 bases from V and 4 bases from J, with 14 bases between. The CDR3 runs 14 residues. In DNA form, the CDR3 reads TGTGCCAGCACCTCCGGGCAGGGGTACAATGAGCAGTTCTTC. It encodes CASTSGQGYNEQFF.

This chain links TRBV2 with TRBJ1-5; TRBD1 matches at 11 bases. V trimming: 7 bases; J trimming: 6 bases; junction bases outside the gene matches: 2. The V gene's germline CDR1 is SNHLY and CDR2 FYNNEI. The CDR3 runs to 13 residues. CDR3 loop: CASKDRGPQPQHF. For the CDR3, the DNA is TGTGCCAGCAAGGACAGGGGGCCTCAGCCCCAGCATTTT.

This chain joins TRBV28 and TRBJ1-1, with 9 bases lining up with TRBD1. The CDR3 is made up of 18 amino acids. Germline V CDR1 and CDR2: MDHEN, SYDVKM. V lost 3 bases, J lost 0 bases, and 11 bases stayed unmatched. CDR3 protein: CASSLPGTGRGMNTEAFF. The CDR3 nucleotides are TGTGCCAGCAGTTTGCCAGGGACAGGGAGAGGAATGAACACTGAAGCTTTCTTT.

The chain combines TRBV6-5 with TRBJ1-1; D is ambiguous. The CDR3 sequence is 13 residues long. Germline CDR1 reads MNHEY; CDR2 reads SVGAGI. Trimming left V 7 bases short and J 1 base short, with 10 bases between. The DNA of the CDR3 is TGTGCCAGCACCGTCAACGGGAACACTGAAGCTTTCTTT. The encoded protein is CASTVNGNTEAFF.

This chain connects TRBV7-8 to TRBJ2-7; possibly TRBD1 for D (6 bases). CDR3 size: 15 residues. Trimming pared 2 bases from V and 0 bases from J, leaving 11 bases between. In germline, CDR1 is SGHVS, CDR2 FQNEAQ. The CDR3 sequence is CASSLRGHSSYEQYF. The CDR3 nucleotides are TGTGCCAGCAGCTTACGGGGACATAGCTCCTACGAGCAGTACTTC.

The V gene is TRBV6-5, the J gene TRBJ1-3; the D gene is possibly TRBD1 (5 bases). Trimming cost V 0 bases and J 0 bases, with 9 bases left between them. This CDR3 comprises 16 residues. Per germline, CDR1 MNHEY and CDR2 SVGAGI. The CDR3 DNA is TGTGCCAGCAGTTACTCTGTAACAGGCTCTGGAAACACCATATATTTT. This translates into CASSYSVTGSGNTIYF.

The chain uses TRBV30 and TRBJ2-7; TRBD2 might be the D (5 bases). This CDR3 is built from 13 residues. V lost 0 bases to trimming and J lost 5 bases, with 11 bases between them. Germline loops: CDR1 GTSNPN, CDR2 SVGIG (reference sequence). This CDR3 is CAWSVGPGDEQYF. CDR3 sequence (DNA): TGTGCCTGGAGTGTAGGACCCGGGGACGAGCAGTACTTC.

The chain carries TRBV2 and TRBJ1-1; D is ambiguous. There are 16 residues in the CDR3. V dropped 1 base and J dropped 5 bases, with 17 bases sitting between them. Germline lookup yields CDR1 SNHLY and CDR2 FYNNEI. The DNA of the CDR3 is TGTGCCAGCAGTGAAGTCCCGCGGGTGGGGATAACTGAAGCTTTCTTT. This translates into CASSEVPRVGITEAFF.

The chain is built from TRBV9 and TRBJ2-1, with a tentative D call TRBD2 (6 bases). Germline V gives CDR1 SGDLS, CDR2 YYNGEE. Trimming shortened V by 2 bases and J by 4 bases, and 13 bases separated the two germline ends. This CDR3 has 15 residues. CDR3 region: CASSVSSGGYNEQFF. The CDR3 bases are TGTGCCAGCAGCGTTTCCAGTGGGGGGTACAATGAGCAGTTCTTC.

This chain joins TRBV6-6 and TRBJ1-2; D is uncertain. V lost 4 bases to trimming and J lost 4 bases, with 10 bases between them. Germline CDR1 and CDR2: MNHNY and SVGAGI (reference sequence). The CDR3 totals 13 residues. Written as DNA, the CDR3 is TGTGCCAGCAGTTCATCCGCGAGCTATGGCTACACCTTC. This gives the protein CASSSSASYGYTF.

This sequence joins TRBV27 and TRBJ1-1; TRBD1 agrees at 7 bases. Germline loops: CDR1 MNHEY, CDR2 SMNVEV (reference sequence). CDR3 size: 14 residues. V lost 4 bases and J lost 8; bases outside the gene matches: 10. The CDR3 nucleotides are TGTGCCAGCAGTTCCTTGGGACAGAAGGTAGAAGCTTTCTTT. This translates into CASSSLGQKVEAFF.

V usage is TRBV4-2 and J usage is TRBJ2-1; 7 bases agree with TRBD2. The germline gives CDR1 LGHNA, CDR2 YNFKEQ. The ends lost 2 bases at V and 10 bases at J; junction bases unmatched: 14. This CDR3 is 16 amino acids long. The CDR3 bases are TGTGCCAGCAGCCAACCCCTAATGGGGGGGTGGGACGAGCAGTTCTTC. It specifies CASSQPLMGGWDEQFF.

J is TRBJ1-2 and V is TRBV6-6; 7 nucleotides line up with TRBD1. The germline V gene encodes CDR1 MNHNY and CDR2 SVGAGI (reference sequence). Trimming at V came to 4 bases and at J to 2 bases, leaving 7 bases not matched to a gene. CDR3 length: 15 residues. CDR3 in DNA: TGTGCCAGCAGTTTTACAGGGGTCCCCAACTATGGCTACACCTTC. The encoded protein is CASSFTGVPNYGYTF.

In DNA form, the CDR3 reads TGTGCCAGCAGCAAAGGCCGACTAGCGGGCTACAATGAGCAGTTCTTC. Its protein is CASSKGRLAGYNEQFF. The chain employs TRBV21-1 and TRBJ2-1; TRBD2, the table's D call, was not compared with the DNA. TRBV21-1 represents a pseudogene. The CDR3 extends over 16 amino acids.

This chain connects TRBV7-9 to TRBJ1-1, with 10 positions matching TRBD1. After removal of 4 bases from V and 1 base from J, the junction contained 3 bases not matched to a gene. In germline, CDR1 is SEHNR, CDR2 FQNEAQ (reference sequence). The CDR3 length is 15 residues. CDR3 coding DNA: TGTGCCAGCAGCTCGACAGGGGGCTGGAACACTGAAGCTTTCTTT. Its protein is CASSSTGGWNTEAFF.

The DNA of the CDR3 is TGTGCCAGCATCTCTAGATTGTCCTACGAGCAGTACTTC. Its translation is CASISRLSYEQYF. This chain uses TRBV6-5 with TRBJ2-7, with D unresolved. V was cut by 7 bases and J by 1 base, with 11 bases left in between. The CDR3 runs to 13 residues. The germline gives CDR1 MNHEY, CDR2 SVGAGI.

The V gene is TRBV6-6, the J gene TRBJ2-7, with 7 bases aligning to TRBD1. Looked up from germline, CDR1 is MNHNY and CDR2 is SVGAGI (reference sequence). The CDR3 consists of 14 residues. J was trimmed by 3 bases and V by 6 bases; bases with no gene match: 8. In nucleotides, the CDR3 is TGTGCCAGCAGGGACGGCAGGGGGATCTACGAGCAGTACTTC. It yields the protein CASRDGRGIYEQYF.

This chain links TRBV25-1 with TRBJ1-4, with D unresolved. The germline CDR1 and CDR2 sequences are MGHDK and SYGVNS. V was shortened by 8 bases and J by 8 bases, with 21 bases between the two germline ends. The CDR3 is 15 residues long. The CDR3 reads CASGVPGGRGEKLFF. CDR3 sequence (DNA): TGTGCCAGCGGTGTACCAGGTGGCCGTGGGGAAAAACTGTTTTTT.

This clone was seen only once. V is TRBV5-1 and J is TRBJ2-1, with TRBD1 matching 8 bases. Germline assignment: CDR1 SGHRS and CDR2 YFSETQ. Trimming cost V 6 bases and J 5 bases; bases outside gene matches: 7. The CDR3 loop spans 14 amino acids. CDR3 nucleotides: TGCGCCAGCACCAGACAGGGGCTAGACAATGAGCAGTTCTTC. Its translation: CASTRQGLDNEQFF.

The chain links TRBV4-1 to TRBJ2-5, with unresolved D. The CDR3 length is 15 residues. Deletions cut 1 base from V and 5 bases from J, with 14 bases between. Per the germline V gene, CDR1 is MGHRA and CDR2 is YSYEKL. CDR3 amino acids: CASSQGAGPQETQYF. The CDR3 nucleotides are TGCGCCAGCAGCCAAGGGGCTGGCCCCCAGGAGACCCAGTACTTC.

The V and J genes are TRBV6-5 and TRBJ2-5; perhaps TRBD1 as D (5 bases). The CDR3 totals 14 residues. Looked up from germline, CDR1 is MNHEY and CDR2 is SVGAGI. The germline V and J ends were trimmed by 6 bases and 3 bases, with 14 bases remaining between them. The chain's CDR3 is CASSSRVGEETQYF. The CDR3 DNA is TGTGCCAGCAGCTCCAGGGTCGGAGAAGAGACCCAGTACTTC.

This clone was detected only a few times. The chain uses TRBV5-1 and TRBJ1-1; a weak D match, TRBD1 (6 bases). Trimming stripped 5 bases from V and 0 bases from J, with 11 bases between. Germline V gives CDR1 SGHRS, CDR2 YFSETQ. The CDR3 has 14 residues. This CDR3 is CASSRQALNTEAFF. The CDR3 bases are TGCGCCAGCAGTAGACAGGCCCTGAACACTGAAGCTTTCTTT.

The chain couples TRBV30 to TRBJ1-2; D gene unclear. V was clipped by 4 bases and J by 5 bases, with 8 bases between them. The CDR3 consists of 11 residues. Germline lookup yields CDR1 GTSNPN and CDR2 SVGIG (reference sequence). CDR3 sequence (DNA): TGTGCCTGGACGTCCGGTTATGGCTACACCTTC. It translates to CAWTSGYGYTF.

The chain uses TRBV7-9 and TRBJ2-5; D perhaps matches TRBD2 (7 bases). Germline V lookup: CDR1 SEHNR, CDR2 FQNEAQ (reference sequence). CDR3 length equals 16 residues. The V end was cut by 6 bases, the J end by 5 bases, with 22 bases between. This chain's CDR3 is CASRPQRWGGFETQYF. The CDR3 DNA follows: TGTGCCAGCAGACCTCAGCGGTGGGGGGGCTTTGAGACCCAGTACTTC.

The rearrangement joins TRBV5-1 to TRBJ1-1; no clear D gene. The CDR3 sequence is 13 residues long. V lost 5 bases, J lost 3 bases, and 11 bases lay in between. The germline V gene encodes CDR1 SGHRS and CDR2 YFSETQ. CDR3 DNA: TGCGCCAGCAGTTCACCAGTTCACACTGAAGCTTTCTTT. Translating it yields CASSSPVHTEAFF. Full variable domain (remainder filled in from reference TRBV5-1 and TRBJ1-1): KAGVTQTPRYLIKTRGQQVTLSCSPISGHRSVSWYQQTPGQGLQFLFEYFSETQRNKGNFPGRFSGRQFSNSRSEMNVSTLELGDSALYLCASSSPVHTEAFFGQGTRLTVV.

The rearrangement joins TRBV4-1 to TRBJ2-1, with 11 positions matching TRBD2. Looked up from germline, CDR1 is MGHRA and CDR2 is YSYEKL. V lost 2 bases and J lost 8; bases outside the gene matches: 5. CDR3 length equals 15 residues. In DNA form, the CDR3 reads TGCGCCAGCAGCCAACACGGGACTAGCGGAGATGAGCAGTTCTTC. The encoded protein is CASSQHGTSGDEQFF.

The chain uses TRBV28 and TRBJ2-1; 7 bases match TRBD2. CDR1 is MDHEN, CDR2 SYDVKM, per germline. V lost 2 bases to trimming and J lost 3 bases; unmatched junction nucleotides: 1. This CDR3 is 14 amino acids long. DNA for the CDR3: TGTGCCAGCAGTTTAGCGGGAGTCTACAATGAGCAGTTCTTC. This codes for CASSLAGVYNEQFF.

The chain carries TRBV7-9 and TRBJ1-4, with TRBD1 as a possible D gene (6 bases). CDR3 size: 15 residues. In germline, CDR1 is SEHNR, CDR2 FQNEAQ (reference sequence). V dropped 2 bases and J dropped 7 bases, with 14 bases sitting between them. CDR3 loop: CASSLQGSMGEKLFF. CDR3 DNA: TGTGCCAGCAGCTTACAGGGGAGTATGGGTGAAAAACTGTTTTTT.

CDR3 loop: CASSRAPGGGYTF. The CDR3 DNA follows: TGTGCCAGCAGCAGGGCCCCCGGCGGCGGCTACACCTTC. The V and J genes are TRBV6-5 and TRBJ1-2; tentatively, D is TRBD1 (5 bases). CDR3 length: 13 amino acids. V was cut by 6 bases and J by 8 bases, with 16 bases left in between. Germline CDR1 reads MNHEY; CDR2 reads SVGAGI.

The chain links TRBV28 to TRBJ2-3; 12 nucleotides match TRBD2. The CDR3 is 16 amino acids. Trimming cost V 5 bases and J 5 bases; bases outside gene matches: 8. CDR1 and CDR2 (germline): MDHEN, SYDVKM. CDR3 region: CASSTKLAGGRDTQYF. CDR3 nucleotide sequence: TGTGCCAGCAGTACGAAACTAGCGGGAGGAAGAGATACGCAGTATTTT.

The chain links TRBV2 to TRBJ1-3, with D maybe TRBD1 (5 bases). The V end was cut by 7 bases, the J end by 2 bases, with 12 bases between. The CDR3 consists of 14 residues. CDR1 is SNHLY and CDR2 is FYNNEI in the germline V gene. In nucleotides, the CDR3 is TGTGCCAGCAAACAGGCTATCCCTGGAAACACCATATATTTT. Amino acids: CASKQAIPGNTIYF.

This sequence joins TRBV13 and TRBJ1-2; D possibly corresponds to TRBD1 (5 bases). The CDR3 runs to 14 residues. CDR1 is PRHDT, CDR2 FYEKMQ, per germline (reference sequence). V was clipped by 3 bases and J by 0 bases, with 8 bases between them. The CDR3 DNA reads as TGTGCCAGCAGCTTGGGGGGAGCTAACTATGGCTACACCTTC. Amino acids: CASSLGGANYGYTF.